The source of this T cell receptor (beta chain) is a study of beta chain features in type 1 diabetes. This clone has a handful of counts. Its antigen is still unknown. Of the isolated RNA, all was reverse transcribed, and so the sequenced material was expressed TCRB transcripts. Method: immunoSEQ multiplex PCR; TCRdb's copy keeps in-frame clones and lacks some. Among hundreds of thousands of clones listed, roughly 12% were seen once. The CDR3 consists of 18 residues. CDR1 and CDR2 (germline): SGHTA, FQGTGA. Trimming took off 4 bases at V and 5 bases at J, with 24 bases between the two ends. Study-level points and caveats: Patients' naive, central memory and Treg TCRB repertoires seemed closer to one another than those of healthy donors. PCR could preferentially amplify shorter templates, alike in patients and controls. Insertions were fewer and deletions more numerous at VDJ junctions in type 1 diabetes patients.

This TCR was sampled from a man aged 18 to 29 in good health. This rearrangement joins TRBV7-3 to TRBJ2-1, with D possibly matching TRBD2 (5 bases). The sequenced sample consisted of naive CD4+ T cells from blood. CDR3 protein: CASSSAILSRAPDNEQFF. CDR3 bases: TGTGCCAGCAGCTCAGCGATCCTCTCGCGGGCACCAGACAATGAGCAGTTCTTC.